This T cell receptor beta chain was recorded in a study of chemoradiotherapy in HPV16-positive cancers. The wider study: Candidate HPV-specific clones and shared TCR motifs came from two HPV16-positive patients.

Germline assignment: CDR1 SGHTS and CDR2 YDEGEE. V lost 0 bases and J lost 3, with 10 bases in between. The CDR3 loop spans 14 amino acids. Clones were read by immunoSEQ multiplex PCR, and TCRdb kept only the in-frame ones, dropping some. The table shows about 11,000 clones, with around three quarters occurring only once. The chain recombines TRBV5-8 with TRBJ2-7, with D uncertain. The sequence was collected from a human donor with HPV-associated anogenital cancer. This material was acquired from a patient who underwent chemoradiotherapy. Here the CDR3 reads CASSLGGPGYEQYF. The CDR3 nucleotides are TGTGCCAGCAGCTTGGGAGGCCCCGGCTACGAGCAGTACTTC.